The 25 T cell receptor beta chains reported below all come from one sample, sequenced in a study of PD-1 blockade in mismatch repair-deficient tumors. Profiled with immunoSEQ multiplex PCR; TCRdb holds only in-frame clones, not every one. The table shows more than 40,000 clones, with over 75% occurring only once. The input for sequencing was peripheral blood, taken about 20 weeks after starting pembrolizumab. The origin of the receptors is an adult with mismatch repair-deficient cancer.

The V gene is TRBV5-1, the J gene TRBJ2-7, with 7 positions matching TRBD1. V was pared by 4 bases and J by 3 bases, with 7 bases of the junction left unmatched. Germline V lookup: CDR1 SGHRS, CDR2 YFSETQ. CDR3 length: 14 amino acids. CDR3 protein: CASSPGTANYEQYF. In DNA form, the CDR3 reads TGCGCCAGCAGCCCCGGGACAGCCAACTACGAGCAGTACTTC. The whole variable domain, remainder taken from reference TRBV5-1 and TRBJ2-7, is KAGVTQTPRYLIKTRGQQVTLSCSPISGHRSVSWYQQTPGQGLQFLFEYFSETQRNKGNFPGRFSGRQFSNSRSEMNVSTLELGDSALYLCASSPGTANYEQYFGPGTRLTVT.

This sequence joins TRBV7-8 and TRBJ1-5, with no clear D. Germline V gene lookup returns CDR1 SGHVS and CDR2 FQNEAQ. Trimming took 1 base from V and 5 from J, leaving 9 bases between them. The length of the CDR3 is 14 residues. CDR3 nucleotides: TGTGCCAGCAGCTTAGAGGTGGGCTATCAGCCCCAGCATTTT. It encodes CASSLEVGYQPQHF.

J is TRBJ2-2 and V is TRBV27; D is perhaps TRBD1 or TRBD2 (6 bases each). This CDR3 spans 15 amino acids. Germline CDR1 reads MNHEY; CDR2 reads SMNVEV (reference sequence). Trimming left V 8 bases short and J 1 base short, with 14 bases between. The CDR3 region is CASGRGQGNTGELFF. CDR3 nucleotide sequence: TGTGCCAGCGGTCGGGGGCAGGGGAACACCGGGGAGCTGTTTTTT.

Of note for this clone: Other DNA sequences from this sample encode an identical CDR3 as well. CDR3 in amino acids: CASSAWTSGTGELFF. The CDR3 coding sequence is TGTGCCAGCAGCGCCTGGACTAGCGGAACCGGGGAGCTGTTTTTT. The V and J genes are TRBV9 and TRBJ2-2; TRBD2 aligns across 10 bases. The CDR3 has 15 amino acids. Germline assignment: CDR1 SGDLS and CDR2 YYNGEE. The V gene end was trimmed by 3 bases and the J gene end by 5 bases; junction bases not matched to a gene: 4.

This chain connects TRBV7-2 to TRBJ2-2; 9 positions match TRBD2. J was trimmed by 4 bases and V by 6 bases; bases with no gene match: 3. This CDR3 contains 14 residues. Germline V gene data show CDR1 as SGHTA and CDR2 as FQGNSA. CDR3 loop: CASRIAGATGELFF. The CDR3 nucleotides are TGTGCCAGCAGAATAGCGGGGGCCACCGGGGAGCTGTTTTTT.

This chain connects TRBV5-1 to TRBJ2-1, with D possibly being TRBD2 (5 bases). Germline V lookup: CDR1 SGHRS, CDR2 YFSETQ. This CDR3 comprises 15 residues. V was trimmed by 0 bases and J by 7 bases, leaving 14 bases between them. CDR3 DNA: TGCGCCAGCAGCTTGGAGGCAGCCACGGGGAATGAGCAGTTCTTC. Translation gives CASSLEAATGNEQFF.

This rearrangement joins TRBV4-1 to TRBJ2-1, with 7 nucleotides matching TRBD2. V was clipped by 1 base and J by 11 bases; unmatched bases: 5. Germline lookup yields CDR1 MGHRA and CDR2 YSYEKL. The CDR3 loop spans 13 amino acids. Written as DNA, the CDR3 is TGCGCCAGCAGCCAAGGACTAGCCGTGCAGCAGTTCTTC. Amino acids: CASSQGLAVQQFF.

J is TRBJ2-7 and V is TRBV6-5; 8 positions agree with TRBD2. V shed 5 bases, J shed 3 bases, and the junction held 6 bases outside the gene matches. This CDR3 is 14 amino acids long. Germline CDR1 and CDR2: MNHEY and SVGAGI. For the CDR3, the DNA is TGTGCCAGCAGTGGACTAGCAGGATACTACGAGCAGTACTTC. Amino acid sequence: CASSGLAGYYEQYF.

The J gene is TRBJ2-1, the V gene TRBV7-2, with D uncertain. Germline CDR1 reads SGHTA; CDR2 reads FQGNSA. The V and J ends lost 8 bases and 3 bases respectively, with 11 bases between them. This CDR3 has 13 amino acids. The chain's CDR3 is CASGLKGYNEQFF. In DNA, the CDR3 is TGTGCCAGCGGCCTCAAGGGCTACAATGAGCAGTTCTTC.

The CDR3 nucleotides are TGTGCCAGCAGCGCTTCCGGGACAGCTTTCACTGAAGCTTTCTTT. This encodes CASSASGTAFTEAFF. The rearrangement uses TRBV9 and TRBJ1-1, with 7 bases fitting TRBD1. This CDR3 is built from 15 residues. V lost 3 bases and J lost 4; bases outside the gene matches: 9. Germline V gene data show CDR1 as SGDLS and CDR2 as YYNGEE. Using reference TRBV9 and TRBJ1-1 for the parts outside the CDR3, the full variable domain is DSGVTQTPKHLITATGQRVTLRCSPRSGDLSVYWYQQSLDQGLQFLIQYYNGEERAKGNILERFSAQQFPDLHSELNLSSLELGDSALYFCASSASGTAFTEAFFGQGTRLTVV.

The chain carries TRBV7-9 and TRBJ2-3; either TRBD1 or TRBD2 may fit D (5 bases each). The CDR3 sequence is 16 residues long. The V and J ends lost 5 bases and 1 base respectively, with 16 bases between them. Germline lookup yields CDR1 SEHNR and CDR2 FQNEAQ (reference sequence). CDR3 sequence reads: CASSASERGGTDTQYF. Here the CDR3 DNA reads TGTGCCAGCAGCGCCTCAGAGAGGGGAGGCACAGATACGCAGTATTTT.

In DNA form, the CDR3 reads TGTGCCAGCAGTTCCATCCAAGAGACCCAGTACTTC. Its translation is CASSSIQETQYF. V gene TRBV6-5 combines with J gene TRBJ2-5; the D is unclear. Trimming pared 4 bases from V and 1 base from J, leaving 4 bases between. In germline, CDR1 is MNHEY, CDR2 SVGAGI. The CDR3 contains 12 residues.

The genes are TRBV6-5 and TRBJ2-5, with 9 bases matching TRBD1. The germline CDR1 and CDR2 sequences are MNHEY and SVGAGI. V lost 5 bases, J lost 4 bases, and 5 bases stayed unmatched. This CDR3 is built from 14 residues. The CDR3 region is CASSTGQGRETQYF. In DNA form, the CDR3 reads TGTGCCAGCAGTACGGGACAGGGAAGAGAGACCCAGTACTTC.

This clone was counted between two and nine times. The chain joins TRBV18 to TRBJ2-7; 12 bases fit TRBD2. Germline CDR1 KGHSH, CDR2 LQKENI. The CDR3 contains 14 residues. Unmatched junction bases numbered 3, after V lost 4 bases and J lost 5 bases. For the CDR3, the DNA is TGTGCCAGCTCACGACTAGCGGGAGTCAACGAGCAGTACTTC. Its protein is CASSRLAGVNEQYF.

This sequence joins TRBV11-2 and TRBJ2-3; either TRBD1 or TRBD2 may fit D (6 bases each). V lost 5 bases and J 1 base, leaving 16 bases between the germline ends. This CDR3 has 16 residues. From germline, CDR1 is SGHAT and CDR2 FQNNGV. CDR3 DNA: TGTGCCAGCAGCCCCCAGGGGAGGTCGCGCACAGATACGCAGTATTTT. It is translated as CASSPQGRSRTDTQYF. Full variable domain (remainder filled in from reference TRBV11-2 and TRBJ2-3): EAGVAQSPRYKIIEKRQSVAFWCNPISGHATLYWYQQILGQGPKLLIQFQNNGVVDDSQLPKDRFSAERLKGVDSTLKIQPAKLEDSAVYLCASSPQGRSRTDTQYFGPGTRLTVL.

The chain couples TRBV6-5 to TRBJ2-2, with a weak D call TRBD1 (6 bases). Germline assignment: CDR1 MNHEY and CDR2 SVGAGI. Trimming stripped 7 bases from V and 9 bases from J, with 15 bases between. This CDR3 has 13 amino acids. CDR3 bases: TGTGCCAGCACCTCAGGACAGATACGGGAGCTGTTTTTT. Its protein product is CASTSGQIRELFF.

The chain employs TRBV30 and TRBJ2-4; D is possibly TRBD2 (6 bases). Trimming removed 4 bases at V and 0 bases at J, with 13 bases between. CDR3 length: 15 residues. Germline V gene lookup returns CDR1 GTSNPN and CDR2 SVGIG (reference sequence). The CDR3 DNA reads as TGTGCCTGGACCGCTCGCGGGGTAGCCAAAAACATTCAGTACTTC. It yields the protein CAWTARGVAKNIQYF.

This clone was recorded a few times. The chain uses TRBV21-1 and TRBJ2-7; TRBD2 reflects the table's D call only, with no check against the DNA. TRBV21-1 is listed as a pseudogene. The CDR3 length is 16 residues. This CDR3 is CASSKSHNEVGYEQYF. The CDR3, as DNA: TGTGCCAGCAGCAAGAGTCACAACGAGGTCGGCTACGAGCAGTACTTC.

This chain connects TRBV9 to TRBJ2-4, with 7 bases identical to TRBD1. The germline V gene has CDR1 SGDLS and CDR2 YYNGEE. V lost 4 bases to trimming and J lost 4 bases; unmatched junction nucleotides: 8. The CDR3 runs 15 residues. This chain's CDR3 is CASSRETGSKNIQYF. The CDR3 DNA reads TGTGCCAGCAGCAGGGAGACAGGGTCAAAAAACATTCAGTACTTC.

The chain combines TRBV4-1 with TRBJ2-3; TRBD1 is a possible D gene (5 bases). The germline V gene encodes CDR1 MGHRA and CDR2 YSYEKL. The germline V and J ends were trimmed by 5 bases and 4 bases, with 13 bases remaining between them. The CDR3 consists of 14 residues. The CDR3 loop reads CASSSWTFPDTQYF. CDR3 DNA sequence: TGCGCCAGCAGCTCCTGGACATTTCCAGATACGCAGTATTTT.

CDR3 in amino acids: CASSLVGAAYEQYF. CDR3 sequence (DNA): TGTGCCAGCAGTTTGGTAGGTGCAGCATACGAGCAGTACTTC. This rearrangement joins TRBV28 to TRBJ2-7; D remains unclear. The CDR3 has 14 residues. The V end was cut by 3 bases, the J end by 4 bases, with 13 bases between. Germline assignment: CDR1 MDHEN and CDR2 SYDVKM.

CDR3 bases: TGTGCCATCAGACAAGGGGGCGTTTACGAGCAGTACTTC. Residues: CAIRQGGVYEQYF. V and J are TRBV10-3 and TRBJ2-7; 7 bases fit TRBD1. The CDR3 sequence is 13 residues long. V lost 6 bases to trimming and J lost 4 bases; unmatched junction nucleotides: 6. CDR1 and CDR2 (germline): ENHRY, SYGVKD.

This sequence joins TRBV27 and TRBJ1-5, with 7 positions matching TRBD1. CDR3 size: 16 residues. The V gene end was trimmed by 2 bases and the J gene end by 2 bases; junction bases not matched to a gene: 6. Germline CDR1 and CDR2: MNHEY and SMNVEV (reference sequence). CDR3 protein: CASSLRQGDGNQPQHF. DNA for the CDR3: TGTGCCAGCAGTTTACGACAGGGTGATGGCAATCAGCCCCAGCATTTT.

In DNA, the CDR3 is TGTGCCAGCAGCTTGGCCGCGCAGGTTACCTACGAGCAGTACTTC. Its protein is CASSLAAQVTYEQYF. This chain uses TRBV5-5 with TRBJ2-7; no clear D. V lost 0 bases and J 2 bases, leaving 12 bases between the germline ends. The CDR3 spans 15 residues. Germline CDR1 reads SGHKS; CDR2 reads YYEKEE (reference sequence).

V gene TRBV5-1 combines with J gene TRBJ1-1, with D unresolved. This CDR3 is 14 amino acids long. CDR1 and CDR2 (germline): SGHRS, YFSETQ. V was cut by 0 bases and J by 0 bases, with 6 bases left in between. The CDR3 nucleotides are TGCGCCAGCAGCTTGGGAGGGCTGAACACTGAAGCTTTCTTT. This translates into CASSLGGLNTEAFF.